The clone carrying this T cell receptor beta chain was seen a handful of times. No antigen is known for it. This entry is derived from a study of T cells in Graves' hyperthyroidism and ophthalmopathy. Study-level points and caveats: Ophthalmopathy was predicted by the model a median of approximately 6.6 months ahead of onset. Also found in blood were most expanded thyroid clonotypes above 0.001.

Researchers barred patients who had uncontrolled infection, other autoimmune disease, pregnancy or lactation. Thyroid ultrasound, orbital computed tomography, clinical symptoms, and serum thyroxine and TRAb underpinned diagnoses. What was amplified from RNA transcripts were TCR beta CDR3 regions. Initially, a first-round RT-PCR of the TCR CDR3 employed the HTBI primer set. TCRdb passed the multiplex PCR reads through MiXCR, listing each CDR3 protein once. The table records fewer than 650,000 distinct CDR3 sequences, 46% of them present only once. What was sequenced was peripheral blood or thyroid tissue (not recorded which). The receptor was isolated from an adult woman with Graves' disease, either hyperthyroidism or ophthalmopathy (not recorded which).

The CDR3: CASSIPRGGSNQPQHF. For the CDR3, the DNA is TGTGCCAGTAGTATCCCTAGGGGAGGCAGCAATCAGCCCCAGCATTTT. The V gene is TRBV19, the J gene TRBJ1-5; perhaps TRBD1 as D (5 bases). The CDR3 extends over 16 amino acids. Per germline, CDR1 LNHDA and CDR2 SQIVND (reference sequence). V gave up 3 bases and J gave up 1 base, with 13 bases separating them.